The rows below give T cell receptor beta chains drawn from one sample of a study of shared clonotypes between healthy human individuals. Sequencing was performed with immunoSEQ multiplex PCR; in TCRdb, only in-frame clones are kept and a portion is missing. The table lists roughly 640,000 clones, 95% to 98% of them singletons. Material: naive CD4+ T cells sorted from blood. All receptors come from a young woman in good health. Each CDR3 is given with its conserved first and last residue. Each record gives: V gene, D gene, clone size, J gene, CDR3 protein, CDR3 DNA. The D gene is left open where the match is weak. Part of the rows lack a size; the others show once, few, many or a class for expanded clones.

V gene: TRBV14; D gene: -; clone size: -; J gene: TRBJ1-4; CDR3 protein: CASSRQLGGAHEKLFF; CDR3 DNA: TGTGCCAGCAGCCGACAGCTTGGGGGAGCACATGAAAAACTGTTTTTT
V gene: TRBV11-2; D gene: -; clone size: -; J gene: TRBJ2-2; CDR3 protein: CASSFTGSNTGELFF; CDR3 DNA: TGTGCCAGCAGCTTCACCGGGTCAAACACCGGGGAGCTGTTTTTT
V gene: TRBV30; D gene: TRBD2; clone size: -; J gene: TRBJ2-3; CDR3 protein: CAWSKTSGLRDTQYF; CDR3 DNA: TGTGCCTGGAGTAAGACTAGCGGCCTCCGGGATACGCAGTATTTT
V gene: TRBV6-5; D gene: -; clone size: -; J gene: TRBJ1-1; CDR3 protein: CASSYSGHPNTEAFF; CDR3 DNA: TGTGCCAGCAGTTACTCGGGACACCCGAACACTGAAGCTTTCTTT
V gene: TRBV5-6; D gene: -; clone size: -; J gene: TRBJ2-5; CDR3 protein: CASTPDRSWTGAETQYF; CDR3 DNA: TGTGCCAGCACCCCCGACAGGAGCTGGACTGGGGCGGAGACCCAGTACTTC
V gene: TRBV19; D gene: TRBD2; clone size: -; J gene: TRBJ2-1; CDR3 protein: CASSSGTSGNNEQFF; CDR3 DNA: TGTGCCAGTAGTTCCGGGACTAGCGGGAACAATGAGCAGTTCTTC
V gene: TRBV18; D gene: -; clone size: -; J gene: TRBJ2-1; CDR3 protein: CASSLQGNEQFF; CDR3 DNA: TGTGCCAGCTCACTCCAGGGAAATGAGCAGTTCTTC
V gene: TRBV5-1; D gene: -; clone size: once; J gene: TRBJ1-6; CDR3 protein: CASSLGATGIESPLHF; CDR3 DNA: TGCGCCAGCAGCTTGGGGGCTACAGGGATAGAGTCACCCCTCCACTTT
V gene: TRBV6-5; D gene: TRBD1; clone size: once; J gene: TRBJ2-7; CDR3 protein: CASSQPDRGGYEQYF; CDR3 DNA: TGTGCCAGCAGCCAACCTGACAGGGGGGGCTACGAGCAGTACTTC
V gene: TRBV6-1; D gene: -; clone size: -; J gene: TRBJ2-7; CDR3 protein: CASRRQSSYEQYF; CDR3 DNA: TGTGCCAGCAGACGACAGAGCTCCTACGAGCAGTACTTC
V gene: TRBV19; D gene: -; clone size: -; J gene: TRBJ2-3; CDR3 protein: CASSIRDPSDTQYF; CDR3 DNA: TGTGCCAGTAGTATCCGGGACCCTTCAGATACGCAGTATTTT
V gene: TRBV27; D gene: -; clone size: -; J gene: TRBJ2-1; CDR3 protein: CASSLGLPYYNEQFF; CDR3 DNA: TGTGCCAGCAGTTTAGGCCTACCCTATTACAATGAGCAGTTCTTC
V gene: TRBV28; D gene: -; clone size: -; J gene: TRBJ1-1; CDR3 protein: CASSPGGRSTEAFF; CDR3 DNA: TGTGCCAGCAGCCCCGGGGGACGGAGCACTGAAGCTTTCTTT
V gene: TRBV7-3; D gene: -; clone size: -; J gene: TRBJ2-2; CDR3 protein: CASSLNWATGELFF; CDR3 DNA: TGTGCCAGCAGCTTAAACTGGGCGACCGGGGAGCTGTTTTTT
V gene: TRBV28; D gene: TRBD2; clone size: -; J gene: TRBJ2-5; CDR3 protein: CASVPGTSGRQETQYF; CDR3 DNA: TGTGCCAGCGTTCCCGGGACTAGCGGCCGCCAAGAGACCCAGTACTTC
V gene: TRBV9; D gene: TRBD1; clone size: -; J gene: TRBJ1-1; CDR3 protein: CASSVLGQGGTEAFF; CDR3 DNA: TGTGCCAGCAGCGTTCTGGGACAGGGAGGCACTGAAGCTTTCTTT
V gene: TRBV5-1; D gene: TRBD1; clone size: -; J gene: TRBJ2-1; CDR3 protein: CASSLGGTVYNEQFF; CDR3 DNA: TGCGCCAGCAGCTTGGGTGGGACAGTCTACAATGAGCAGTTCTTC
V gene: TRBV7-3; D gene: TRBD2; clone size: -; J gene: TRBJ2-7; CDR3 protein: CASSRTSGNYEQYF; CDR3 DNA: TGTGCCAGCAGCCGGACTAGCGGGAACTACGAGCAGTACTTC
V gene: TRBV28; D gene: TRBD2; clone size: -; J gene: TRBJ2-7; CDR3 protein: CASTTSGYEQYF; CDR3 DNA: TGTGCCAGCACCACTAGCGGCTACGAGCAGTACTTC
V gene: TRBV2; D gene: TRBD1; clone size: -; J gene: TRBJ1-5; CDR3 protein: CASSEAPTWTGPFRGNQPQHF; CDR3 DNA: TGTGCCAGCAGTGAAGCGCCCACCTGGACAGGGCCGTTTAGGGGCAATCAGCCCCAGCATTTT
V gene: TRBV28; D gene: -; clone size: once; J gene: TRBJ1-5; CDR3 protein: CASTVALGSNQPQHF; CDR3 DNA: TGTGCCAGCACCGTCGCGTTAGGGTCCAATCAGCCCCAGCATTTT
V gene: TRBV4-1; D gene: TRBD1; clone size: -; J gene: TRBJ2-6; CDR3 protein: CASSHPLKGRTGSRSGANVLTF; CDR3 DNA: TGCGCCAGCAGCCACCCATTGAAGGGGAGGACAGGGAGCCGCTCTGGGGCCAACGTCCTGACTTTC